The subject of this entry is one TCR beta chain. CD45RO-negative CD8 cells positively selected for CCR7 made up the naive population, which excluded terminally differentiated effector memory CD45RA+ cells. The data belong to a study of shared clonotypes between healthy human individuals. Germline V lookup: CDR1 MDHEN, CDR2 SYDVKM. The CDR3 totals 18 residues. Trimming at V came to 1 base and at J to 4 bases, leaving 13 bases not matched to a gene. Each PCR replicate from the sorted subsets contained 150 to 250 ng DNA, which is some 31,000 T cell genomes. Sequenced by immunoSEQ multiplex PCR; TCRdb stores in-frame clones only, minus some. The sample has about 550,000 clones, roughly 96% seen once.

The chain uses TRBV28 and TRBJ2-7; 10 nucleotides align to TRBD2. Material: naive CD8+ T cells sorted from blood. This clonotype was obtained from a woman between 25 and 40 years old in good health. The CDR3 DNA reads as TGTGCCAGCAGTTTATTGTTGGCTAGCGGGAGAACAGGTTACGAGCAGTACTTC. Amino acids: CASSLLLASGRTGYEQYF.